This T cell receptor (beta chain) was obtained from a study of neurological immune-mediated disorders. TCRdb ran MiXCR on the 5' RACE reads and lists one entry per CDR3 protein. Here the sample spans about 27,000 distinct CDR3 sequences, roughly 21% being singletons. As healthy controls, volunteers from a blood bank in Maryland, USA, were used. The table lists this clonotype with many counts. V was trimmed by 4 bases and J by 0 bases, leaving 20 bases between them. This CDR3 is built from 18 residues. Looked up from germline, CDR1 is SGHRS and CDR2 is YFSETQ. The receptor's source is a woman aged 55-69 years in good health. The specimen sequenced was PBMCs. The chain couples TRBV5-1 to TRBJ1-3, with D perhaps matching TRBD1 (6 bases). This CDR3 reads CASSLNQGHQLSGNTIYF. CDR3 bases: TGCGCCAGCAGCCTAAACCAGGGACACCAACTCTCTGGAAACACCATATATTTT.